The 32 T cell receptor beta chains presented below share a single source sample, sequenced in a study of blood T cell repertoires in COVID-19. Clones were sequenced by immunoSEQ multiplex PCR, and TCRdb holds only the in-frame ones, with some missing. There are some 120,000 clones in the sample; 87% occur only once, and 3% to 4.5% lies in the top ten. Sequenced input: peripheral blood. All receptors come from a woman in her fifties or sixties with acute or convalescent COVID-19.

This clone was counted a single time. The CDR3 loop reads CASSQGLAGGTDTQYF. CDR3 in DNA: TGCGCCAGCAGCCAAGGACTAGCGGGAGGTACAGATACGCAGTATTTT. The chain employs TRBV4-1 and TRBJ2-3; 13 bases fit TRBD2. Germline V gives CDR1 MGHRA, CDR2 YSYEKL. J lost 3 bases, V lost 1 base, and 1 base had no gene match. CDR3 length equals 16 residues.

The chain is built from TRBV11-1 and TRBJ2-1, with TRBD1 as a possible D gene (5 bases). The germline V gene encodes CDR1 SGHAT and CDR2 FQDESV (reference sequence). This CDR3 contains 15 residues. V lost 2 bases to trimming and J lost 6 bases, with 14 bases between them. The CDR3 is CASSLQGSPPNEQFF. CDR3 bases: TGTGCCAGCAGCTTACAGGGATCACCACCCAATGAGCAGTTCTTC.

The chain combines TRBV12-5 with TRBJ1-2; tentatively, D is TRBD1 (6 bases). Per the germline V gene, CDR1 is LGHNT and CDR2 is FRNRAP. The CDR3 is 18 residues long. The germline V and J ends were trimmed by 1 base and 0 bases, with 18 bases remaining between them. The CDR3 coding sequence is TGTGCTAGTGGTTTGGGAACAGGGACCCGGGGGGCTAACTATGGCTACACCTTC. Translated: CASGLGTGTRGANYGYTF.

This clone was detected only once. This chain joins TRBV5-1 and TRBJ2-3; possibly TRBD1 for D (6 bases). The CDR3 totals 15 residues. Trimming removed 0 bases at V and 1 base at J, with 9 bases between. Germline V gives CDR1 SGHRS, CDR2 YFSETQ. The CDR3 loop is CASSLAGARTDTQYF. CDR3 sequence (DNA): TGCGCCAGCAGCTTGGCAGGGGCCCGCACAGATACGCAGTATTTT.

The chain is built from TRBV7-3 and TRBJ2-3; D is possibly TRBD2 (5 bases). This CDR3 comprises 15 residues. V shed 1 base and J shed 8 bases, with 16 bases lying between them. Germline CDR1 and CDR2: SGHTA and FQGTGA. CDR3 nucleotides: TGTGCCAGCAGCTTAATCCCAGGAGGCCCCCGTACGCAGTATTTT. Its translation: CASSLIPGGPRTQYF.

This rearrangement joins TRBV5-4 to TRBJ2-5; 8 bases fit TRBD1. The CDR3 runs to 14 residues. V was clipped by 0 bases and J by 3 bases; unmatched bases: 1. Germline V gives CDR1 SGHNT, CDR2 YYREEE (reference sequence). The CDR3 spells CASSLGTGKETQYF. In nucleotides, the CDR3 is TGTGCCAGCAGCTTGGGGACAGGGAAAGAGACCCAGTACTTC.

CDR3 coding DNA: TGTGCCAGCAGCCCCCCCGGACAGGGGGCTAACTATGGCTACACCTTC. This translates into CASSPPGQGANYGYTF. The chain has TRBV28 and TRBJ1-2; 10 bases are a match to TRBD1. The CDR3 extends over 16 amino acids. Germline CDR1 reads MDHEN; CDR2 reads SYDVKM. V gave up 6 bases and J gave up 0 bases; unmatched junction bases: 7.

V is TRBV5-1 and J is TRBJ1-4, with D unclear. V lost 2 bases and J 3 bases, leaving 8 bases between the germline ends. The CDR3 is made up of 14 amino acids. In germline, CDR1 is SGHRS, CDR2 YFSETQ. CDR3 sequence reads: CASSLTDPNEKLFF. DNA for the CDR3: TGCGCCAGCAGCTTAACAGATCCTAATGAAAAACTGTTTTTT.

This chain uses TRBV5-1 with TRBJ2-5; TRBD1 might be the D (5 bases). Germline CDR1 is SGHRS and CDR2 is YFSETQ. V lost 5 bases and J lost 5, with 13 bases in between. The CDR3 length is 13 residues. The CDR3 DNA follows: TGCGCCAGCAGTAGGGGCAAGTGGGAGACCCAGTACTTC. Its protein product is CASSRGKWETQYF.

The chain employs TRBV7-9 and TRBJ1-1; unclear D gene. This CDR3 contains 14 residues. In germline, CDR1 is SEHNR, CDR2 FQNEAQ (reference sequence). V lost 5 bases to trimming and J lost 0 bases, with 10 bases between them. The CDR3: CASSLFGVNTEAFF. The CDR3 bases are TGTGCCAGCAGCCTCTTCGGGGTGAACACTGAAGCTTTCTTT.

This clone was found once. The chain links TRBV6-2 or TRBV6-3 to TRBJ1-2, with D possibly TRBD1 on 5 matching bases. V was pared by 2 bases and J by 6 bases, with 10 bases between. Germline V CDR1 and CDR2: MNHEY, SVGEGT. The CDR3 spans 13 residues. CDR3 amino acids: CASSYQGIDGYTF. The CDR3 DNA is TGTGCCAGCAGTTACCAGGGCATCGATGGCTACACCTTC.

A few counts support this clone. The chain links TRBV18 to TRBJ1-5; unclear D gene. Germline loops: CDR1 KGHSH, CDR2 LQKENI. Trimming removed 4 bases at V and 0 bases at J, with 7 bases between. This CDR3 is 14 amino acids long. The CDR3: CASSQTGSNQPQHF. DNA of the CDR3: TGTGCCAGCTCACAAACGGGTAGCAATCAGCCCCAGCATTTT.

The chain joins TRBV7-8 to TRBJ1-3, with D uncertain. Trimming pared 0 bases from V and 0 bases from J, leaving 9 bases between. The CDR3 runs to 16 residues. CDR1 and CDR2 (germline): SGHVS, FQNEAQ. The DNA for the CDR3 is TGTGCCAGCAGCTTAGCGTCCGCGGCCTCTGGAAACACCATATATTTT. Its protein is CASSLASAASGNTIYF.

The chain carries TRBV3-1 (or the pseudogene TRBV3-2) and TRBJ1-3; D ambiguous. The CDR3 is 15 residues long. CDR1 LGHDT and CDR2 YNNKEL come from the germline V gene (reference sequence). V lost 1 base and J lost 1, with 8 bases in between. The CDR3, as DNA: TGTGCCAGCAGCCAAGGGTCGGGGTCTGGAAACACCATATATTTT. Protein product: CASSQGSGSGNTIYF.

The gene calls are TRBV6-5 and TRBJ1-1, with D possibly TRBD1 on 6 matching bases. CDR1 and CDR2 (germline): MNHEY, SVGAGI. The CDR3 runs to 14 residues. With 6 bases removed from V and 1 base from J, the gap between germline ends came to 12 bases. The CDR3: CASRMGQPNTEAFF. The CDR3 DNA follows: TGTGCCAGCAGGATGGGACAACCGAACACTGAAGCTTTCTTT.

The gene calls are TRBV29-1 and TRBJ2-1, with 8 nucleotides matching TRBD2. CDR1 and CDR2 (germline): SQVTM, ANQGSEA. Germline trimming cut 6 bases from V and 9 bases from J; bases unmatched to any gene: 16. This CDR3 has 15 amino acids. In DNA, the CDR3 is TGCAGCGTGCCTAGAATTGGGACTCGGGGGGGTGAGCAGTTCTTC. Amino acid sequence: CSVPRIGTRGGEQFF.

The rearrangement joins TRBV9 to TRBJ2-7; 10 bases are shared with TRBD2. V lost 3 bases and J lost 3; bases outside the gene matches: 3. The CDR3 extends over 14 amino acids. Per the germline V gene, CDR1 is SGDLS and CDR2 is YYNGEE. The CDR3 loop reads CASSAGLAVYEQYF. CDR3 nucleotides: TGTGCCAGCAGCGCCGGACTAGCGGTCTACGAGCAGTACTTC.

This clone was counted once. The CDR3 loop reads CASSSYYEQYF. The CDR3 region has the DNA TGTGCCAGCAGTTCCTACTACGAGCAGTACTTC. The V gene is TRBV27, the J gene TRBJ2-7; no clear D. The V end lost 4 bases, the J end lost 3 bases, and 4 bases lay between the germline ends. CDR3 size: 11 residues. In germline, CDR1 is MNHEY, CDR2 SMNVEV (reference sequence).

The chain recombines TRBV27 with TRBJ2-7; 9 nucleotides line up with TRBD2. This CDR3 region has 14 residues. Germline CDR1 MNHEY, CDR2 SMNVEV (reference sequence). With 10 bases clipped from V and 4 bases from J, the junction kept 11 bases outside the gene matches. The CDR3 sequence: CATRAGGFRYEQYF. The CDR3 DNA is TGTGCCACCCGGGCGGGAGGGTTTCGGTACGAGCAGTACTTC.

The gene calls are TRBV30 and TRBJ1-4, with D possibly being TRBD1 (5 bases). Germline assignment: CDR1 GTSNPN and CDR2 SVGIG (reference sequence). Trimming stripped 4 bases from V and 3 bases from J, with 6 bases between. The CDR3 has 12 amino acids. The CDR3 region is CAWTQANEKLFF. The DNA for the CDR3 is TGTGCCTGGACACAGGCTAATGAAAAACTGTTTTTT.

The chain combines TRBV2 with TRBJ1-2; no definite D call. The V and J ends lost 2 bases and 5 bases respectively, with 6 bases between them. The CDR3 runs 12 residues. CDR1 is SNHLY and CDR2 is FYNNEI in the germline V gene. The CDR3 loop reads CASSERAYGYTF. The CDR3 nucleotides read TGTGCCAGCAGTGAAAGAGCTTATGGCTACACCTTC.

The chain combines TRBV6-5 with TRBJ1-5; TRBD1 matches at 7 bases. The CDR3 contains 14 residues. V was clipped by 6 bases and J by 3 bases; unmatched bases: 5. Germline values: CDR1 MNHEY, CDR2 SVGAGI. CDR3 DNA sequence: TGTGCCAGCAGACCGGGGACAGACAATCAGCCCCAGCATTTT. This translates into CASRPGTDNQPQHF.

The J gene is TRBJ2-3, the V gene TRBV5-1; 8 bases line up with TRBD2. The CDR3 extends over 16 amino acids. Germline CDR1 is SGHRS and CDR2 is YFSETQ. J lost 7 bases, V lost 4 bases, and 14 bases had no gene match. CDR3 protein: CASSPPVAGLTNTQYF. The CDR3 nucleotides are TGCGCCAGCAGCCCCCCAGTAGCGGGGCTCACTAATACGCAGTATTTT.

This sequence joins TRBV7-8 and TRBJ2-2; D is uncertain. This CDR3 is built from 16 residues. The germline V gene has CDR1 SGHVS and CDR2 FQNEAQ. Trimming stripped 3 bases from V and 0 bases from J, with 11 bases between. CDR3 coding DNA: TGTGCCAGCAGCTTCGGTTTGCCACCGAACACCGGGGAGCTGTTTTTT. It encodes CASSFGLPPNTGELFF.

This chain connects TRBV18 to TRBJ1-1; weak D call: TRBD1 (5 bases). This CDR3 region has 11 residues. V lost 8 bases and J 4 bases, leaving 8 bases between the germline ends. Per the germline V gene, CDR1 is KGHSH and CDR2 is LQKENI. The CDR3 DNA reads TGTGCCAGCCGGGGGGGCACTGAAGCTTTCTTT. Amino acids: CASRGGTEAFF.

The rearrangement uses TRBV6-5 and TRBJ1-5; possibly TRBD1 for D (6 bases). There are 15 residues in the CDR3. The V gene's germline CDR1 is MNHEY and CDR2 SVGAGI. Trimming shortened V by 6 bases and J by 3 bases, and 15 bases separated the two germline ends. In DNA form, the CDR3 reads TGTGCCAGCAGCAGAACCGGGACATCCAATCAGCCCCAGCATTTT. It translates to CASSRTGTSNQPQHF.

This chain links TRBV28 with TRBJ1-3, with TRBD1 identical over 7 bases. The J segment lost 0 bases and the V segment lost 3 bases, leaving 5 bases of the junction unmatched. The CDR3 is 16 amino acids. Germline CDR1 and CDR2: MDHEN and SYDVKM. CDR3 residues: CASSLTGLLSGNTIYF. In DNA form, the CDR3 reads TGTGCCAGCAGTTTGACAGGGCTACTCTCTGGAAACACCATATATTTT. The complete variable domain, with remaining parts taken from reference TRBV28 and TRBJ1-3, reads DVKVTQSSRYLVKRTGEKVFLECVQDMDHENMFWYRQDPGLGLRLIYFSYDVKMKEKGDIPEGYSVSREKKERFSLILESASTNQTSMYLCASSLTGLLSGNTIYFGEGSWLTVV.

The chain combines TRBV2 with TRBJ2-1, with no clear D. CDR1 SNHLY and CDR2 FYNNEI come from the germline V gene. The CDR3 spans 13 residues. V lost 8 bases to trimming and J lost 8 bases, with 16 bases between them. In nucleotides, the CDR3 is TGTGCCAGCCGTACATCAGGTATCGATGAGCAGTTCTTC. Amino acids: CASRTSGIDEQFF.

V gene TRBV6-1 combines with J gene TRBJ2-1; D gene ambiguous. Trimming removed 2 bases from V and 4 bases from J, with 9 bases in between. The length of the CDR3 is 14 residues. Germline V CDR1 and CDR2: MNHNS, SASEGT. CDR3 protein: CASSESPGYNEQFF. Here the CDR3 DNA reads TGTGCCAGCAGTGAAAGTCCCGGGTACAATGAGCAGTTCTTC.

This clone was seen once. The CDR3 nucleotides read TGTGCCAGCACGAAGGCTAGCATGACAGATACGCAGTATTTT. Residues: CASTKASMTDTQYF. This chain joins TRBV6-5 and TRBJ2-3; perhaps TRBD2 as D (5 bases). The germline V gene has CDR1 MNHEY and CDR2 SVGAGI. Trimming took 7 bases from V and 3 from J, leaving 14 bases between them. The CDR3 spans 14 residues.

The chain carries TRBV7-9 and TRBJ1-2, with TRBD1 as a possible D gene (6 bases). Trimming removed 5 bases at V and 8 bases at J, with 24 bases between. This CDR3 has 16 residues. From germline, CDR1 is SEHNR and CDR2 FQNEAQ (reference sequence). The CDR3 protein is CASSPTLRDTSGGYTF. In nucleotides, the CDR3 is TGTGCCAGCAGCCCAACTCTCCGGGACACTTCTGGAGGCTACACCTTC. Looking up the rest from reference TRBV7-9 and TRBJ1-2 gives the full variable domain: DTGVSQNPRHKITKRGQNVTFRCDPISEHNRLYWYRQTLGQGPEFLTYFQNEAQLEKSRLLSDRFSAERPKGSFSTLEIQRTEQGDSAMYLCASSPTLRDTSGGYTFGSGTRLTVV.

V is TRBV28 and J is TRBJ1-2; D may be TRBD1 (5 bases). The CDR3 is 12 amino acids. V lost 10 bases and J 4 bases, leaving 13 bases between the germline ends. Germline V lookup: CDR1 MDHEN, CDR2 SYDVKM. In DNA form, the CDR3 reads TGTGCCACCCGACAGTTCCCCTATGGCTACACCTTC. Residues: CATRQFPYGYTF.